This T cell receptor (beta chain) emerged from a study of blood T cell repertoires in COVID-19. Across the study: Acute-phase and convalescent COVID-19 samples originated in the United States, Italy and Spain. T cells, B-cell-depleted T cells, or PBMCs supplied cDNA or gDNA.

The count of this clone is one. Per the original data handling: The assay estimated nucleated cells by amplifying reference gene primers. Libraries were prepared by immunoSEQ multiplex PCR; TCRdb keeps only in-frame clonotypes and omits some of them. That table furnishes V, J and clone size, whereas the DNA furnished D and trimming. Of about 210,000 clones in the sample, roughly nine tenths were seen once. Sequencing was done on a sample of peripheral blood. This receptor was identified in a man between 65 and 79 years old with acute or convalescent COVID-19.

CDR3: CASQSGMNTEAFF. In DNA, the CDR3 is TGTGCCAGTCAGAGCGGCATGAACACTGAAGCTTTCTTT. J is TRBJ1-1 and V is TRBV19, with no clear D. The V end was cut by 8 bases, the J end by 0 bases, with 10 bases between. CDR1 is LNHDA and CDR2 is SQIVND in the germline V gene (reference sequence). The CDR3 consists of 13 residues.